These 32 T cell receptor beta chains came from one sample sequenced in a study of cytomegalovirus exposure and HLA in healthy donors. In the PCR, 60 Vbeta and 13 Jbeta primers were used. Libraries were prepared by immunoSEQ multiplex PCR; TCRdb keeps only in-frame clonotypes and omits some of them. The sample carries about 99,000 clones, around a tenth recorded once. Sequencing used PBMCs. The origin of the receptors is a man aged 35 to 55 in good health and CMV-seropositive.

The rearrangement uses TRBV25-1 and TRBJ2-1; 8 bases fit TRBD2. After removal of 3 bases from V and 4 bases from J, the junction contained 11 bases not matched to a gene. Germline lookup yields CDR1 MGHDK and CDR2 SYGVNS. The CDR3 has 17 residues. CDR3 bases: TGTGCCAGCAGTGAGCAAAAGGCGGGAGGCCCTTACAATGAGCAGTTCTTC. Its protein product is CASSEQKAGGPYNEQFF.

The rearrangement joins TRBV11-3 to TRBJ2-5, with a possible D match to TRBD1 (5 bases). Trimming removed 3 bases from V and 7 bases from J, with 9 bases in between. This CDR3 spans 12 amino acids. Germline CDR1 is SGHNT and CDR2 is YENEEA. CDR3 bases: TGTGCCAGCAGCTTGGGGCTCTCGACCCAGTACTTC. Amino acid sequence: CASSLGLSTQYF. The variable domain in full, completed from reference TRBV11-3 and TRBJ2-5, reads EAGVVQSPRYKIIEKKQPVAFWCNPISGHNTLYWYLQNLGQGPELLIRYENEEAVDDSQLPKDRFSAERLKGVDSTLKIQPAELGDSAVYLCASSLGLSTQYFGPGTRLLVL.

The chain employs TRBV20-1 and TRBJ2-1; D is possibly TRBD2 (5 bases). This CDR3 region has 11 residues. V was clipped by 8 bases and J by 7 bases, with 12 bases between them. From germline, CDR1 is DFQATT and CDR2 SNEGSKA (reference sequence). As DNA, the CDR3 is TGCAGTTTTCAGTCGGGGAATGAGCAGTTCTTC. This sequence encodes CSFQSGNEQFF.

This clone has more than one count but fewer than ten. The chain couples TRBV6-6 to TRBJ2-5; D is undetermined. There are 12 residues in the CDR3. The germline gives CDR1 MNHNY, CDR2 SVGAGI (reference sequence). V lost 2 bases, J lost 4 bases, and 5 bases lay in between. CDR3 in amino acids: CASSYPGETQYF. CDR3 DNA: TGTGCCAGCAGTTACCCGGGAGAGACCCAGTACTTC.

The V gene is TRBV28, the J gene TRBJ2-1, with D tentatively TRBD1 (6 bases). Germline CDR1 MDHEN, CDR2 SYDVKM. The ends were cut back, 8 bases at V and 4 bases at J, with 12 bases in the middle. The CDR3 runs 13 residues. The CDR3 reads CASGGGDYNEQFF. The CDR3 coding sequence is TGTGCCAGCGGGGGCGGAGATTACAATGAGCAGTTCTTC.

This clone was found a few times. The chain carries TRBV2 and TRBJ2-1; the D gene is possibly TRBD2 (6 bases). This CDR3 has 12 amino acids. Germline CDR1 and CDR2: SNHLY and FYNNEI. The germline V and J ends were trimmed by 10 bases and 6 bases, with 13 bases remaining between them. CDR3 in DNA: TGTGCCACCCCGACTAGTTCCAATGAGCAGTTCTTC. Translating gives CATPTSSNEQFF.

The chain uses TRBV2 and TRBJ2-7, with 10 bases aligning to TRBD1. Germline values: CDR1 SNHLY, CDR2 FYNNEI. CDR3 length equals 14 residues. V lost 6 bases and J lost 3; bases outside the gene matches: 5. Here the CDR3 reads CASRWDRGDYEQYF. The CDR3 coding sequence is TGTGCCAGCAGGTGGGACAGGGGAGACTACGAGCAGTACTTC.

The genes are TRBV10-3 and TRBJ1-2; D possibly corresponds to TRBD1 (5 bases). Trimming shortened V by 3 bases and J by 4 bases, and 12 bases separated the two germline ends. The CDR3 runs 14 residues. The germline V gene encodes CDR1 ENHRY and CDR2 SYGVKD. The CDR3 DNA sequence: TGTGCCATCAGTGATCCAGGGAAATTCTATGGCTACACCTTC. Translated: CAISDPGKFYGYTF.

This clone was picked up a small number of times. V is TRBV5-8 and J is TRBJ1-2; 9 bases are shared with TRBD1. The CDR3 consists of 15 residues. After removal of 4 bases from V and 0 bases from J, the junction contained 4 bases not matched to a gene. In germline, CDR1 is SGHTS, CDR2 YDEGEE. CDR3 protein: CASSTRDRANYGYTF. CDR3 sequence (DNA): TGTGCCAGCAGCACCCGGGACAGGGCTAACTATGGCTACACCTTC.

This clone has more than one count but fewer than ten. The CDR3 region has the DNA TGTGCCAGCAGCTTAGTGGCATTTGGTGAGCAGTTCTTC. Encoded protein: CASSLVAFGEQFF. The rearrangement joins TRBV7-6 to TRBJ2-1; D unresolved. Germline CDR1 reads SGHVS; CDR2 reads FNYEAQ. The CDR3 has 13 amino acids. V lost 1 base and J 9 bases, leaving 10 bases between the germline ends.

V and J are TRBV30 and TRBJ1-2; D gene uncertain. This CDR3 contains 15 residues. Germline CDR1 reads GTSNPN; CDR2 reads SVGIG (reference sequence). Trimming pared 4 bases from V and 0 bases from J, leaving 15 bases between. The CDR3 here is CAWNPLEISNYGYTF. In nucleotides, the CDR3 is TGTGCCTGGAATCCACTGGAGATTTCTAACTATGGCTACACCTTC.

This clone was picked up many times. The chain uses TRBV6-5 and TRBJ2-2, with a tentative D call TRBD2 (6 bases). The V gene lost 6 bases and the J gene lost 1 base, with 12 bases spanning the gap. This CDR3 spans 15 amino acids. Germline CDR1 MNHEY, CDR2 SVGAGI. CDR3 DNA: TGTGCCAGCAGCCCCGGGACTCAGAACACCGGGGAGCTGTTTTTT. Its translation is CASSPGTQNTGELFF.

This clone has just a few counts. CDR3 DNA sequence: TGTGCCAGCAGCGTATCTGTAAGGGGGGGACACTTCACCGGGGAGCTGTTTTTT. Protein product: CASSVSVRGGHFTGELFF. This chain links TRBV9 with TRBJ2-2, with D possibly matching TRBD2 (7 bases). Trimming cost V 1 base and J 4 bases, with 20 bases left between them. This CDR3 has 18 amino acids. CDR1 is SGDLS and CDR2 is YYNGEE in the germline V gene.

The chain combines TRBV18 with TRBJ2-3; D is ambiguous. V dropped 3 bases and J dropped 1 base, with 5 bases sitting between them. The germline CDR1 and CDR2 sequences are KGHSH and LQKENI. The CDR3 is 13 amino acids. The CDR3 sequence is CASSPSGTDTQYF. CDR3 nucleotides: TGTGCCAGCTCACCTTCGGGCACAGATACGCAGTATTTT.

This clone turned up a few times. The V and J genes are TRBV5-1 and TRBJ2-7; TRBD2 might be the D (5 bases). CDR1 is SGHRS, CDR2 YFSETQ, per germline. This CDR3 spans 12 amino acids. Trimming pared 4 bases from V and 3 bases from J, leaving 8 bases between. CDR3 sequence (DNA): TGCGCCAGCAGCACCGGACTCTACGAGCAGTACTTC. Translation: CASSTGLYEQYF.

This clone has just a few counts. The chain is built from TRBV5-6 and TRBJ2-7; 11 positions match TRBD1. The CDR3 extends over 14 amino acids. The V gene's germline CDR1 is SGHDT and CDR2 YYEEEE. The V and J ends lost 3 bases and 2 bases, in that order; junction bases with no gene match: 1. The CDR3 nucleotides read TGTGCCAGCAGCTCGGGACAGGGGGCCTACGAGCAGTACTTC. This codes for CASSSGQGAYEQYF. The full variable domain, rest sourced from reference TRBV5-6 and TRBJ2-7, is DAGVTQSPTHLIKTRGQQVTLRCSPKSGHDTVSWYQQALGQGPQFIFQYYEEEERQRGNFPDRFSGHQFPNYSSELNVNALLLGDSALYLCASSSGQGAYEQYFGPGTRLTVT.

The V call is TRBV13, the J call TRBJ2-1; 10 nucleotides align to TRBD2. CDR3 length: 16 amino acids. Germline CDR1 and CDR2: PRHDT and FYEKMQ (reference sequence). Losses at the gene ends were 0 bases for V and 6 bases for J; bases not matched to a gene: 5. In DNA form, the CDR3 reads TGTGCCAGCAGCTTAGGTGGACTAGCGGTGAGCAATGAGCAGTTCTTC. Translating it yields CASSLGGLAVSNEQFF.

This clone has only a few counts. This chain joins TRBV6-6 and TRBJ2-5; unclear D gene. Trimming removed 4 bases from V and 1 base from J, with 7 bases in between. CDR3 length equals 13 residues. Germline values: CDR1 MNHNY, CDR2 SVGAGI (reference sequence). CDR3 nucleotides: TGTGCCAGCAGTTGGTACGGCCAAGAGACCCAGTACTTC. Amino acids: CASSWYGQETQYF.

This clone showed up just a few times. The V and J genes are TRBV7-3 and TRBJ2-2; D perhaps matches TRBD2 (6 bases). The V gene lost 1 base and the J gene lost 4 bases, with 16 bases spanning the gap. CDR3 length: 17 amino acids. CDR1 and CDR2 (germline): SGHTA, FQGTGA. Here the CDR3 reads CASSLIPVLARTGELFF. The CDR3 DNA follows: TGTGCCAGCAGCTTAATTCCCGTACTAGCTCGCACCGGGGAGCTGTTTTTT.

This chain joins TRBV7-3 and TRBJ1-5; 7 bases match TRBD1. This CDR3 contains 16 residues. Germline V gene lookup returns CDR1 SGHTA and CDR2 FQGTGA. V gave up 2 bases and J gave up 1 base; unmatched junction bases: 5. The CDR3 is CASSLLIQGSNQPQHF. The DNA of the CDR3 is TGTGCCAGCAGCTTACTCATACAGGGGAGCAATCAGCCCCAGCATTTT.

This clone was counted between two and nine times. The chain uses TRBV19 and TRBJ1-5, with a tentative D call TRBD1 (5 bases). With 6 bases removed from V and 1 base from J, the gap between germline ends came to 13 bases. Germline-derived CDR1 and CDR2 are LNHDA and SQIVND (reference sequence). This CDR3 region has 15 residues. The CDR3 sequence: CASSTGGRSNQPQHF. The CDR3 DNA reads TGTGCCAGTAGCACAGGCGGCAGGAGCAATCAGCCCCAGCATTTT.

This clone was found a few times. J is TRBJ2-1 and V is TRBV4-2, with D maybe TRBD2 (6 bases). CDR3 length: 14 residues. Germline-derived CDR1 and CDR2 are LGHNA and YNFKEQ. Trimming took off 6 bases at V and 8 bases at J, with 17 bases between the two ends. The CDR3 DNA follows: TGTGCCAGCAGAGTTAGCGGAAGTAGTTATGAGCAGTTCTTC. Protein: CASRVSGSSYEQFF.

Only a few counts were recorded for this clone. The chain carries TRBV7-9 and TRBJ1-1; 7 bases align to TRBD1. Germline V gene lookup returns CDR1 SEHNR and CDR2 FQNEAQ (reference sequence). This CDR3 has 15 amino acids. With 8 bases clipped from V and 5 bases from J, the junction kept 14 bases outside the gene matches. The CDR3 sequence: CASGQPTGIATEAFF. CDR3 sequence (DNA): TGTGCCAGCGGCCAGCCGACAGGGATTGCGACTGAAGCTTTCTTT.

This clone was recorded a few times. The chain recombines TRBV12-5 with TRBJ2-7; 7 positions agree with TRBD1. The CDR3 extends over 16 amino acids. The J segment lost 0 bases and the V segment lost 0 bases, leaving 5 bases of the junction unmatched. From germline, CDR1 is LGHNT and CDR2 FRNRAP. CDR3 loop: CASGLVLGTDSYEQYF. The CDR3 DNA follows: TGTGCTAGTGGTTTGGTTCTCGGGACAGACTCCTACGAGCAGTACTTC.

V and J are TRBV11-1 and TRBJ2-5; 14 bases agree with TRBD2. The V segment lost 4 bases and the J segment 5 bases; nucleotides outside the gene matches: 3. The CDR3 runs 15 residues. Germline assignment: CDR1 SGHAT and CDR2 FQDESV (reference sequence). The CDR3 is CASSSGLAGAETQYF. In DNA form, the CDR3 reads TGTGCCAGCAGCTCGGGACTAGCGGGAGCGGAGACCCAGTACTTC.

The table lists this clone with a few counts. The CDR3 region has the DNA TGCGCCAGCAGCCAAGATCCGTCTAATGAGCAGTTCTTC. It codes for CASSQDPSNEQFF. The genes are TRBV4-1 and TRBJ2-1; D is unresolved. Per germline, CDR1 MGHRA and CDR2 YSYEKL. The CDR3 covers 13 residues. V was trimmed by 0 bases and J by 7 bases, leaving 7 bases between them.

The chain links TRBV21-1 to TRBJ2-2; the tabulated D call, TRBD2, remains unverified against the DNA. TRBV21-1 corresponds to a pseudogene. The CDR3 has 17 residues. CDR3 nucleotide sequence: TGTGCCAGCAGCTCCCCGGGAGGGTGTCCGAACACCGGGGAGCTGTTTTTT. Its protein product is CASSSPGGCPNTGELFF.

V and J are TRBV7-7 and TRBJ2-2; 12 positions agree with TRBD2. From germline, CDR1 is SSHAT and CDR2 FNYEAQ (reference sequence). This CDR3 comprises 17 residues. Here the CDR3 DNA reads TGTGCTAGCTCCCCAGCCGGAGGACTAGCGGGAACCGGGGAGCTGTTTTTT. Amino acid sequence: CASSPAGGLAGTGELFF.

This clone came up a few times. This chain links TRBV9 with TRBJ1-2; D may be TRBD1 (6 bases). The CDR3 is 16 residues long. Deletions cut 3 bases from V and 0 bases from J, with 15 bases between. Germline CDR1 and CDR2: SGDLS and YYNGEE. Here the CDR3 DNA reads TGTGCCAGCAGCGACAACAGGGCTACAGCTAACTATGGCTACACCTTC. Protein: CASSDNRATANYGYTF. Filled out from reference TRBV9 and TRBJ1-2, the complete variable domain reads DSGVTQTPKHLITATGQRVTLRCSPRSGDLSVYWYQQSLDQGLQFLIQYYNGEERAKGNILERFSAQQFPDLHSELNLSSLELGDSALYFCASSDNRATANYGYTFGSGTRLTVV.

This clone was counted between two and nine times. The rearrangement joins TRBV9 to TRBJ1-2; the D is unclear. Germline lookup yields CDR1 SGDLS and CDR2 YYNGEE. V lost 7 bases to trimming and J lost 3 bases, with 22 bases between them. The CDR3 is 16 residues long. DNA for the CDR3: TGTGCCAGCTCTCCGGTGGTGTCGGGTAGCTACTATGGCTACACCTTC. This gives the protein CASSPVVSGSYYGYTF.

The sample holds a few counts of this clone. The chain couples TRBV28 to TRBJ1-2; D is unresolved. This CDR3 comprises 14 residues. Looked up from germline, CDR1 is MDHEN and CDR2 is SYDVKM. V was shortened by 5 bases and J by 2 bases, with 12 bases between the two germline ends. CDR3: CASSPSGQNYGYTF. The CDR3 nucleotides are TGTGCCAGCAGTCCCTCTGGGCAGAACTATGGCTACACCTTC.

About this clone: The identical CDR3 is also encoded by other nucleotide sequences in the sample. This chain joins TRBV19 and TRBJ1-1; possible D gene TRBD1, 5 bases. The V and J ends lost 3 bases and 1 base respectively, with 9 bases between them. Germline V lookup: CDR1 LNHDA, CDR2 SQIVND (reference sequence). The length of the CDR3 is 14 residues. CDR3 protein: CASSIRDSNTEAFF. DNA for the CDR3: TGTGCCAGTAGTATTCGGGACTCGAACACTGAAGCTTTCTTT. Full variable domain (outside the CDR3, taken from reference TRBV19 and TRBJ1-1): DGGITQSPKYLFRKEGQNVTLSCEQNLNHDAMYWYRQDPGQGLRLIYYSQIVNDFQKGDIAEGYSVSREKKESFPLTVTSAQKNPTAFYLCASSIRDSNTEAFFGQGTRLTVV.